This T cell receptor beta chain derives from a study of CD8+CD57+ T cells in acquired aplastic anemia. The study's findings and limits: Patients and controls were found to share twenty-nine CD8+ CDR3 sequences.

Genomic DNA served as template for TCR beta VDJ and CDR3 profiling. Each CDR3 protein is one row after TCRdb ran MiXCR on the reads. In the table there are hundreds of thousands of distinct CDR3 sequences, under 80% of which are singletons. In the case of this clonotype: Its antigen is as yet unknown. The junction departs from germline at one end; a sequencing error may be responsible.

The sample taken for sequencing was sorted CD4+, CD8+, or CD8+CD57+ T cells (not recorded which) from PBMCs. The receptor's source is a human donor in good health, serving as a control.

CDR3 nucleotides: TGTGCCAGCAGCTTTGGGACTAGCTACTACAATGAGCAGTTC. It specifies CASSFGTSYYNEQF. The chain is built from TRBV7-2 and TRBJ2-5; TRBD2 matches 9 bases. Germline values: CDR1 SGHTA, CDR2 FQGNSA. The CDR3 totals 14 residues.